This passage covers 21 T cell receptor beta chains from one sample sequenced in a study of beta chain features in type 1 diabetes. Regarding the study as a whole: Type 1 diabetes patients had moderately but significantly shorter TCRB CDR3s in all four CD4+ subsets.

What these receptors recognize is not known. All of the isolated RNA was reverse transcribed, so expressed TCRB transcripts were sequenced. Repertoires were generated with immunoSEQ multiplex PCR, while TCRdb's copy carries only in-frame clones and drops some. Counted here are about 700,000 clones, around an eighth occurring once; the ten biggest clones make up roughly 0.022%. Specimen: naive CD4+ T cells from blood. The receptors were sampled from a young man with type 1 diabetes.

This clone turned up a few times. The CDR3 DNA is TGTGCCAGCAGTTACTCCGGGGACAGGGCAAGGAATGAGCAGTTCTTC. Translating it yields CASSYSGDRARNEQFF. The chain is built from TRBV6-6 and TRBJ2-1; 9 bases align to TRBD1. The CDR3 contains 16 residues. Trimming cost V 0 bases and J 7 bases; bases outside gene matches: 7. Per the germline V gene, CDR1 is MNHNY and CDR2 is SVGAGI (reference sequence).

The chain recombines TRBV5-1 with TRBJ2-1; D is uncertain. Trimming stripped 0 bases from V and 9 bases from J, with 13 bases between. This CDR3 has 14 amino acids. From germline, CDR1 is SGHRS and CDR2 YFSETQ. CDR3 residues: CASSLGSPIFEQFF. The CDR3 coding sequence is TGCGCCAGCAGCTTGGGAAGTCCCATCTTTGAGCAGTTCTTC.

This clone showed up just a few times. This chain links TRBV19 with TRBJ2-1; 8 nucleotides line up with TRBD2. V dropped 6 bases and J dropped 8; count of bases not matched to a gene: 6. CDR3 length: 13 residues. Germline CDR1 is LNHDA and CDR2 is SQIVND (reference sequence). Written as DNA, the CDR3 is TGTGCCAGTAGCCCCGGTAGCGGGGATGAGCAGTTCTTC. Translation: CASSPGSGDEQFF.

This clone has more than one count but fewer than ten. This chain joins TRBV19 and TRBJ2-7, with 10 bases fitting TRBD2. Germline CDR1 is LNHDA and CDR2 is SQIVND (reference sequence). The CDR3 contains 15 residues. J gave up 2 bases and V 6 bases, and 7 bases lay outside the gene matches. The CDR3 DNA follows: TGTGCCAGTAGCCTAGCGGGGGCCCCTACCTACGAGCAGTACTTC. It yields the protein CASSLAGAPTYEQYF.

The chain joins TRBV7-6 to TRBJ2-3; D ambiguous. The CDR3 runs 13 residues. In germline, CDR1 is SGHVS, CDR2 FNYEAQ. Trimming left V 4 bases short and J 0 bases short, with 5 bases between. The CDR3 loop reads CASSSASTDTQYF. The CDR3, as DNA: TGTGCCAGCAGCTCCGCCAGCACAGATACGCAGTATTTT.

The rearrangement uses TRBV5-4 and TRBJ2-6; 8 positions match TRBD1. Unmatched junction bases numbered 8, after V lost 0 bases and J lost 0 bases. The CDR3 is 19 amino acids. Germline V lookup: CDR1 SGHNT, CDR2 YYREEE (reference sequence). The chain's CDR3 is CASSLGTGTGASGANVLTF. The CDR3 DNA reads as TGTGCCAGCAGCTTGGGGACCGGGACAGGCGCCTCTGGGGCCAACGTCCTGACTTTC.

This clone was counted a few times. This CDR3 is also generated by other DNA sequences in the sample. The genes are TRBV9 and TRBJ2-5, with D uncertain. CDR1 and CDR2 from the germline V gene are SGDLS and YYNGEE. V was trimmed by 0 bases and J by 2 bases, leaving 5 bases between them. The CDR3 runs 13 residues. The CDR3, as DNA: TGTGCCAGCAGCGTAGGTCCGCAAGAGACCCAGTACTTC. Residues: CASSVGPQETQYF.

The sample holds a few counts of this clone. This rearrangement joins TRBV9 to TRBJ2-5, with D unclear. Per germline, CDR1 SGDLS and CDR2 YYNGEE. This CDR3 spans 15 amino acids. With 0 bases removed from V and 0 bases from J, the gap between germline ends came to 9 bases. In nucleotides, the CDR3 is TGTGCCAGCAGCGTAGCTCTGACCAACCAAGAGACCCAGTACTTC. Protein product: CASSVALTNQETQYF.

The chain combines TRBV6-6 with TRBJ2-1; no reliable D call. V lost 5 bases and J lost 12, with 14 bases in between. The CDR3 is 12 amino acids. Germline loops: CDR1 MNHNY, CDR2 SVGAGI (reference sequence). CDR3 bases: TGTGCCAGCAGTCTGGACCCGTGGGGGCAGTTCTTC. Translation gives CASSLDPWGQFF.

Only a few counts were recorded for this clone. The J gene is TRBJ2-1, the V gene TRBV7-2; the match to TRBD2 covers 9 bases. Germline CDR1 and CDR2: SGHTA and FQGNSA. This CDR3 region has 14 residues. V was pared by 5 bases and J by 6 bases, with 5 bases of the junction left unmatched. The CDR3 DNA reads as TGTGCCAGCAGCCCGGGACTAGCATTCAATGAGCAGTTCTTC. This gives the protein CASSPGLAFNEQFF. The full variable domain, completed using reference TRBV7-2 and TRBJ2-1, is GAGVSQSPSNKVTEKGKDVELRCDPISGHTALYWYRQSLGQGLEFLIYFQGNSAPDKSGLPSDRFSAERTGGSVSTLTIQRTQQEDSAVYLCASSPGLAFNEQFFGPGTRLTVL.

As DNA, the CDR3 is TGTGCCTGGAGCGGTACAGGGGCCACCGGGGAGCTGTTTTTT. This translates into CAWSGTGATGELFF. The rearrangement links TRBV30 to TRBJ2-2; 7 bases fit TRBD1. The CDR3 length is 14 residues. Per the germline V gene, CDR1 is GTSNPN and CDR2 is SVGIG (reference sequence). V shed 3 bases and J 4 bases; nucleotides not matched to a gene: 5.

In this sample, this clone turned up many times. This sequence joins TRBV13 and TRBJ2-6; TRBD1 aligns across 7 bases. This CDR3 spans 15 amino acids. Looked up from germline, CDR1 is PRHDT and CDR2 is FYEKMQ (reference sequence). V shed 8 bases and J 0 bases; nucleotides not matched to a gene: 4. The CDR3 DNA reads as TGTGCCAGCTACAGGGGTAGCTCTGGGGCCAACGTCCTGACTTTC. Residues: CASYRGSSGANVLTF.

This chain uses TRBV10-3 with TRBJ2-3, with 14 bases fitting TRBD2. Germline V gives CDR1 ENHRY, CDR2 SYGVKD. V trimming: 0 bases; J trimming: 4 bases; junction bases outside the gene matches: 12. CDR3 size: 20 residues. CDR3 sequence: CAISESRGLAGAQGPDTQYF. CDR3 in DNA: TGTGCCATCAGTGAGTCGAGGGGACTAGCGGGGGCCCAGGGGCCAGATACGCAGTATTTT.

There are a few counts of this clone. This chain connects TRBV28 to TRBJ2-7; possibly TRBD1 for D (6 bases). V lost 5 bases and J lost 4, with 18 bases in between. This CDR3 is built from 15 residues. The germline gives CDR1 MDHEN, CDR2 SYDVKM. CDR3 loop: CASSLWQGIPYEQYF. The DNA of the CDR3 is TGTGCCAGCAGTCTTTGGCAGGGGATACCGTACGAGCAGTACTTC.

Turning to this clone: The identical CDR3 is also encoded by other nucleotide sequences in the sample. The chain is built from TRBV5-6 and TRBJ2-3; D gene uncertain. This CDR3 has 11 amino acids. Per germline, CDR1 SGHDT and CDR2 YYEEEE. V lost 3 bases and J 2 bases, leaving 1 base between the germline ends. CDR3 DNA sequence: TGTGCCAGCAGCTCCACAGATACGCAGTATTTT. This codes for CASSSTDTQYF.

This clone was counted only a few times. J is TRBJ2-2 and V is TRBV4-1; 8 bases agree with TRBD1. Germline CDR1 MGHRA, CDR2 YSYEKL. CDR3 length: 17 amino acids. The J segment lost 3 bases and the V segment lost 1 base, leaving 7 bases of the junction unmatched. Written as DNA, the CDR3 is TGCGCCAGCAGCCAAGGGGACTCGACAGGGGACACCGGGGAGCTGTTTTTT. Encoded protein: CASSQGDSTGDTGELFF.

This clone was detected a few times. The V gene is TRBV6-5, the J gene TRBJ1-2; the match to TRBD1 covers 10 bases. The junction had 8 bases not matched to a gene; V was cut back by 6 bases and J by 4 bases. Germline V gene lookup returns CDR1 MNHEY and CDR2 SVGAGI. The CDR3 is 15 amino acids. The CDR3 DNA sequence: TGTGCCAGCAGACTCAGGACAGGGGGTCCCTATGGCTACACCTTC. Translation: CASRLRTGGPYGYTF.

This clone was seen a few times. The chain joins TRBV7-3 to TRBJ2-1; 10 nucleotides line up with TRBD1. Germline V gene data show CDR1 as SGHTA and CDR2 as FQGTGA. The CDR3 is 15 residues long. The V gene end was trimmed by 0 bases and the J gene end by 6 bases; junction bases not matched to a gene: 2. The CDR3 protein is CASSLTGTGANEQFF. The CDR3 region has the DNA TGTGCCAGCAGCTTAACGGGGACAGGGGCCAATGAGCAGTTCTTC.

This clone was found a few times. The chain joins TRBV11-2 to TRBJ2-7, with D possibly TRBD1 on 5 matching bases. The CDR3 covers 12 residues. V was pared by 6 bases and J by 4 bases, with 10 bases between. In germline, CDR1 is SGHAT, CDR2 FQNNGV. The CDR3: CASSTSGYEQYF. The DNA of the CDR3 is TGTGCCAGCAGTACCTCAGGGTACGAGCAGTACTTC.

This clone was seen only a few times. The chain links TRBV15 to TRBJ1-2, with D maybe TRBD1 (6 bases). The germline V and J ends were trimmed by 0 bases and 6 bases, with 20 bases remaining between them. The CDR3 consists of 17 residues. CDR1 and CDR2 (germline): LNHNV, YYDKDF (reference sequence). In nucleotides, the CDR3 is TGTGCCACCAGCAGAGATCCGACAGGCGCCCTTCTGGATGGCTACACCTTC. Protein sequence: CATSRDPTGALLDGYTF.

V gene TRBV30 combines with J gene TRBJ1-5, with no clear D. V was shortened by 0 bases and J by 4 bases, with 13 bases between the two germline ends. The CDR3 has 15 residues. Germline lookup yields CDR1 GTSNPN and CDR2 SVGIG (reference sequence). The CDR3 spells CAWSVSVPINQPQHF. CDR3 in DNA: TGTGCCTGGAGTGTCAGCGTCCCCATAAATCAGCCCCAGCATTTT.